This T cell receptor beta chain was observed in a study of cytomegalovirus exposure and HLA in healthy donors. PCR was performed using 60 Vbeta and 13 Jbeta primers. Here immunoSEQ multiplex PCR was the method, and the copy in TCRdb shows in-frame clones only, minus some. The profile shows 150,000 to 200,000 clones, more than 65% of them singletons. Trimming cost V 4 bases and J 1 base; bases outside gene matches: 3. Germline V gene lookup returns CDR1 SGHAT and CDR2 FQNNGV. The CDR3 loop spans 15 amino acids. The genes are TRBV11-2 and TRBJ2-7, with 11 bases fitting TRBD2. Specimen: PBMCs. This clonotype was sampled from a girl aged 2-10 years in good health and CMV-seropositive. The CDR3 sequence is CASSSTSGMSYEQYF. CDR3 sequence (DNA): TGTGCCAGCAGCTCGACTAGCGGGATGTCCTACGAGCAGTACTTC. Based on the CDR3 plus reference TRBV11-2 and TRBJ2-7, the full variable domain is EAGVAQSPRYKIIEKRQSVAFWCNPISGHATLYWYQQILGQGPKLLIQFQNNGVVDDSQLPKDRFSAERLKGVDSTLKIQPAKLEDSAVYLCASSSTSGMSYEQYFGPGTRLTVT.